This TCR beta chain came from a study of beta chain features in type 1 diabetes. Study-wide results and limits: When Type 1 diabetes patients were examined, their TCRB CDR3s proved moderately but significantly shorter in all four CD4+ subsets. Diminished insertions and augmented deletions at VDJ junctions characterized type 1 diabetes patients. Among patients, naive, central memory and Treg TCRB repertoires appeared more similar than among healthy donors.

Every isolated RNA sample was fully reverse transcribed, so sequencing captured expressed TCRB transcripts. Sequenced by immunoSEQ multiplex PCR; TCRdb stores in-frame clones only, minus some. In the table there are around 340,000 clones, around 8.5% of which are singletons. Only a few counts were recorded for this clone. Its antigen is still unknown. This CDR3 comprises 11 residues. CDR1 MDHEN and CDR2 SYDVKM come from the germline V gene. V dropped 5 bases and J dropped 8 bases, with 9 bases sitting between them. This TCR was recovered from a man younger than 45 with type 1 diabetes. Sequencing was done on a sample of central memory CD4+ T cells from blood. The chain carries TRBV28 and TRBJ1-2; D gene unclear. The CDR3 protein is CASSTLWGYTF. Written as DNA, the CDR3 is TGTGCCAGCAGTACGTTGTGGGGCTACACCTTC.